These 11 T cell receptor beta chains were all obtained from the same sample, sequenced in a study of T cell responses to AZD1222 COVID-19 vaccine. The repertoire was sequenced with immunoSEQ multiplex PCR; TCRdb's copy has only in-frame clones and lacks some. This repertoire shows about 110,000 clones, over 85% found once; its top ten account for around 3.3%. The sample was peripheral blood, taken on day 0 of MenACWY control vaccination. The receptors were gathered from an adult in good health.

This sequence joins TRBV6-2 or TRBV6-3 and TRBJ2-2; D ambiguous. Germline V gives CDR1 MNHEY, CDR2 SVGEGT. This CDR3 comprises 12 residues. Trimming took off 5 bases at V and 6 bases at J, with 7 bases between the two ends. DNA for the CDR3: TGTGCCAGCAGTCATATTGCCGGGGAGCTGTTTTTT. It codes for CASSHIAGELFF.

This chain's CDR3 is CASSLSSGSLNTEAFF. CDR3 nucleotide sequence: TGCGCCAGCAGCTTGTCCTCAGGATCCCTGAACACTGAAGCTTTCTTT. The rearrangement links TRBV5-1 to TRBJ1-1; D uncertain. The CDR3 is 16 residues long. Germline V gene data show CDR1 as SGHRS and CDR2 as YFSETQ. V lost 1 base and J 0 bases, leaving 13 bases between the germline ends.

This clone has just a few counts. The chain carries TRBV27 and TRBJ2-2, with D unclear. The length of the CDR3 is 15 residues. V shed 8 bases and J shed 5 bases, with 18 bases lying between them. Germline V gene sequence: CDR1 MNHEY, CDR2 SMNVEV (reference sequence). For the CDR3, the DNA is TGTGCCAGCGGACCGGGTACGTCAAGGACCGGGGAGCTGTTTTTT. Protein product: CASGPGTSRTGELFF.

The chain uses TRBV9 and TRBJ1-1, with 10 bases matching TRBD1. Germline values: CDR1 SGDLS, CDR2 YYNGEE. The CDR3 is made up of 16 amino acids. J gave up 1 base and V 4 bases, and 7 bases lay outside the gene matches. CDR3: CASSPRQGAGNTEAFF. CDR3 sequence (DNA): TGTGCCAGCAGCCCTCGACAGGGGGCAGGGAACACTGAAGCTTTCTTT.

J is TRBJ1-3 and V is TRBV2, with a possible D match to TRBD1 (6 bases). Germline V gene sequence: CDR1 SNHLY, CDR2 FYNNEI. Trimming removed 6 bases at V and 0 bases at J, with 12 bases between. The CDR3 loop spans 15 amino acids. The CDR3 nucleotides are TGTGCCAGCAGGGTGGACAGCCCCTCTGGAAACACCATATATTTT. Residues: CASRVDSPSGNTIYF.

This chain connects TRBV15 to TRBJ1-2; a possible D gene is TRBD1 (6 bases). V shed 3 bases and J shed 4 bases, with 12 bases lying between them. There are 14 residues in the CDR3. Germline-derived CDR1 and CDR2 are LNHNV and YYDKDF (reference sequence). The CDR3 DNA reads TGTGCCACCAGCAGGGATACGGACAGCTATGGCTACACCTTC. The encoded protein is CATSRDTDSYGYTF.

This clone was recorded once. The chain employs TRBV3-1 (or the pseudogene TRBV3-2) and TRBJ2-3; TRBD2 aligns across 10 bases. The V gene end was trimmed by 5 bases and the J gene end by 3 bases; junction bases not matched to a gene: 2. This CDR3 is built from 14 residues. Germline values: CDR1 LGHDT, CDR2 YNNKEL (reference sequence). The CDR3 coding sequence is TGTGCCAGCAGCACTAGCGGGGTGACAGATACGCAGTATTTT. It codes for CASSTSGVTDTQYF.

V and J are TRBV10-1 and TRBJ2-3; 8 bases map to TRBD2. The CDR3 is 15 residues long. From germline, CDR1 is WNHNN and CDR2 SYGVQD (reference sequence). V lost 5 bases and J lost 1; bases outside the gene matches: 5. The DNA for the CDR3 is TGCGCCAGCAGTTCCGGGACTAGGGGCACAGATACGCAGTATTTT. It specifies CASSSGTRGTDTQYF.

The chain combines TRBV11-2 with TRBJ2-7, with unresolved D. The V gene lost 0 bases and the J gene lost 2 bases, with 14 bases spanning the gap. The length of the CDR3 is 16 residues. Germline CDR1 and CDR2: SGHAT and FQNNGV. As DNA, the CDR3 is TGTGCCAGCAGCTTAGATCGCGAGGCCGTGACCTACGAGCAGTACTTC. Residues: CASSLDREAVTYEQYF.

The CDR3 bases are TGTGCCAGCAGCAAAAGGGAGTTAGCTAACCTAAGGGGCACCGGGGAGCTGTTTTTT. This gives the protein CASSKRELANLRGTGELFF. V gene TRBV21-1 combines with J gene TRBJ2-2. TRBV21-1 is recorded as a pseudogene. This CDR3 has 19 amino acids.

This clone has only one observation. CDR3 residues: CASSSSDKKETQYF. In DNA, the CDR3 is TGCGCCAGCAGCTCCTCTGACAAGAAAGAGACCCAGTACTTC. V and J are TRBV5-1 and TRBJ2-5; the D is unclear. V gave up 3 bases and J gave up 3 bases, with 12 bases separating them. The CDR3 has 14 residues. Germline V CDR1 and CDR2: SGHRS, YFSETQ.